This T cell receptor (beta chain) was retrieved from a study of Graves' ophthalmopathy and Graves' hyperthyroidism. Amplification of TCR beta CDR3 regions used RNA transcripts. HTBI primers primed a first-round RT-PCR, and a second-round multiplex PCR followed. TCRdb processed the multiplex PCR reads anew with MiXCR; each CDR3 protein has one entry. The sample lists some 1.1 million distinct CDR3 sequences; 36% were seen once. Germline V gene lookup returns CDR1 SGHRS and CDR2 YFSETQ. Unmatched junction bases numbered 6, after V lost 9 bases and J lost 9 bases. The CDR3 has 13 amino acids. This clonotype was counted many times. Symptoms, serum thyroxine and TRAb, thyroid ultrasound, and orbital computed tomography formed the diagnostic basis.

V usage is TRBV5-1 and J usage is TRBJ1-6; the match to TRBD1 covers 10 bases. The clonotype comes from an adult man with Graves' hyperthyroidism. Input material: peripheral blood or thyroid tissue (not recorded which). CDR3 DNA: TGCGCCACCTCGGGACAGGGGATTTCACCCCTCCACTTT. This sequence encodes CATSGQGISPLHF. The full variable domain, with the rest looked up from reference TRBV5-1 and TRBJ1-6, is KAGVTQTPRYLIKTRGQQVTLSCSPISGHRSVSWYQQTPGQGLQFLFEYFSETQRNKGNFPGRFSGRQFSNSRSEMNVSTLELGDSALYLCATSGQGISPLHFGNGTRLTVT.